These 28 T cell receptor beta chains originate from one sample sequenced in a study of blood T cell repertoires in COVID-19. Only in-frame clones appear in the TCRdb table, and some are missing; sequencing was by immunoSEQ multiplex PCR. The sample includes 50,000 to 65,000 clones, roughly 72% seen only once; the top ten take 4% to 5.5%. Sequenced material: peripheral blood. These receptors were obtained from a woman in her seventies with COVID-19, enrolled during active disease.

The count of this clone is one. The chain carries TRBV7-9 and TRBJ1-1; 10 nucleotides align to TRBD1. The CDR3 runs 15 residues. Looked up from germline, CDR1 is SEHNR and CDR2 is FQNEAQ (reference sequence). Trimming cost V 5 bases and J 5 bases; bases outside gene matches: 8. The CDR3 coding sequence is TGTGCCAGCAGCGCTGGACAGGGGGGAATGACTGAAGCTTTCTTT. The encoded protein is CASSAGQGGMTEAFF. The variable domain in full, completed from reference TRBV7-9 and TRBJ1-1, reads DTGVSQNPRHKITKRGQNVTFRCDPISEHNRLYWYRQTLGQGPEFLTYFQNEAQLEKSRLLSDRFSAERPKGSFSTLEIQRTEQGDSAMYLCASSAGQGGMTEAFFGQGTRLTVV.

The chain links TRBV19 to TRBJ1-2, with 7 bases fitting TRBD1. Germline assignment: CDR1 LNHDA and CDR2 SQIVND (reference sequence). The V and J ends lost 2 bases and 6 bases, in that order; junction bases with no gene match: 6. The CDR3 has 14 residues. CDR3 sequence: CASSISDRVHGYTF. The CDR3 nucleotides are TGTGCCAGTAGTATATCCGACAGGGTGCATGGCTACACCTTC.

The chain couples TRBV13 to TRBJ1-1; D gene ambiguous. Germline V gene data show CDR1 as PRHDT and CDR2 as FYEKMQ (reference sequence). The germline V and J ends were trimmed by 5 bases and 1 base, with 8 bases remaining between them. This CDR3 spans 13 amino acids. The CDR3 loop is CASSPRGNTEAFF. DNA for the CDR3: TGTGCCAGCAGCCCCCGGGGGAACACTGAAGCTTTCTTT. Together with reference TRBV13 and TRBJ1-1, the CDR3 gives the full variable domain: AAGVIQSPRHLIKEKRETATLKCYPIPRHDTVYWYQQGPGQDPQFLISFYEKMQSDKGSIPDRFSAQQFSDYHSELNMSSLELGDSALYFCASSPRGNTEAFFGQGTRLTVV.

Here the CDR3 reads CASSQGAAGLGAGNEQFF. CDR3 in DNA: TGCGCCAGCAGCCAAGGGGCAGCGGGACTAGGGGCAGGCAATGAGCAGTTCTTC. The genes are TRBV4-3 and TRBJ2-1; 8 bases match TRBD2. The CDR3 is 18 residues long. Losses at the gene ends were 1 base for V and 6 bases for J; bases not matched to a gene: 14. Germline V gene data show CDR1 as LGHNA and CDR2 as YSLEER.

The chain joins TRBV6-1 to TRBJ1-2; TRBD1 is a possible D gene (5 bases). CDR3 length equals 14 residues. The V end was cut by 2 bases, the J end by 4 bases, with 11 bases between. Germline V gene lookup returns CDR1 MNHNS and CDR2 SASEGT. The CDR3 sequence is CASSESRQIYGYTF. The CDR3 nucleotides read TGTGCCAGCAGTGAATCCAGACAGATCTATGGCTACACCTTC.

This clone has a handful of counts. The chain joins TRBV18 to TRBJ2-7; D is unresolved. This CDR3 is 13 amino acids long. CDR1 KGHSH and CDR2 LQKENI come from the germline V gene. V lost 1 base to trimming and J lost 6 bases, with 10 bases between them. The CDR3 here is CASSPLFGSEQYF. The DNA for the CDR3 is TGTGCCAGCTCACCACTTTTTGGTAGCGAGCAGTACTTC.

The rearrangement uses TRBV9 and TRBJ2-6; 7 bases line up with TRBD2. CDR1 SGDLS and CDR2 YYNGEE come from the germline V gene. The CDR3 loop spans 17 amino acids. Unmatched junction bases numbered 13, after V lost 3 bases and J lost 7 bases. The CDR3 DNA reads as TGTGCCAGCAGCGCAGATGGGGAGGGAAGCGGAGCCAACGTCCTGACTTTC. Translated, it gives CASSADGEGSGANVLTF. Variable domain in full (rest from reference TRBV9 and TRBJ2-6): DSGVTQTPKHLITATGQRVTLRCSPRSGDLSVYWYQQSLDQGLQFLIQYYNGEERAKGNILERFSAQQFPDLHSELNLSSLELGDSALYFCASSADGEGSGANVLTFGAGSRLTVL.

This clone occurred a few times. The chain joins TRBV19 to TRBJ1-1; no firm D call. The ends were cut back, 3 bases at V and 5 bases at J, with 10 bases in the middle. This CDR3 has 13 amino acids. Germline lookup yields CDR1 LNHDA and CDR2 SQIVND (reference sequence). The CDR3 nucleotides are TGTGCCAGTAGTATCGGGTGGAGAACTGAAGCTTTCTTT. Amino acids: CASSIGWRTEAFF.

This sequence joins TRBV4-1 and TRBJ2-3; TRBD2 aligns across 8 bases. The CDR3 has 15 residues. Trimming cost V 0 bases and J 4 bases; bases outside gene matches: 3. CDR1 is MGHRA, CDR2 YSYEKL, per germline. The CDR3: CASSQDGGGADTQYF. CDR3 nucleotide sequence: TGCGCCAGCAGCCAAGACGGGGGGGGCGCAGATACGCAGTATTTT.

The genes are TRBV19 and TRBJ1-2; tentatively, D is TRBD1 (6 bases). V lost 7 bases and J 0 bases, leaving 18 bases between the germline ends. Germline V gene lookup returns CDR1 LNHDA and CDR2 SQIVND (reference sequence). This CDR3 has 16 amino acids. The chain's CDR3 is CASKSGDHLTNYGYTF. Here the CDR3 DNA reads TGTGCCAGTAAGTCAGGGGACCACTTAACTAACTATGGCTACACCTTC.

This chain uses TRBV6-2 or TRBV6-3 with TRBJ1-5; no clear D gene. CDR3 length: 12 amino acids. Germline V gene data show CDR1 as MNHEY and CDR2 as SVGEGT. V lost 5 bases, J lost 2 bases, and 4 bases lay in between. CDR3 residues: CASSIGNQPQHF. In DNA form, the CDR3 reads TGTGCCAGCAGTATAGGCAATCAGCCCCAGCATTTT.

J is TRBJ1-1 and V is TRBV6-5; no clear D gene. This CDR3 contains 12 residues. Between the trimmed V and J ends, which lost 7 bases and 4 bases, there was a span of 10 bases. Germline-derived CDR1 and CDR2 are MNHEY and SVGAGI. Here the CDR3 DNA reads TGTGCCAGCACCTCCTCGGGCACTGAAGCTTTCTTT. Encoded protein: CASTSSGTEAFF.

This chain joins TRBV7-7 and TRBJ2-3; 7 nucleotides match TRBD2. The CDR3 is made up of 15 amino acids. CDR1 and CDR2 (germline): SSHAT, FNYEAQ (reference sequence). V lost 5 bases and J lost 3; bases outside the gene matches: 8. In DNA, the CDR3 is TGTGCCAGCAGCCCTGTGGGGGGGGGAACAGATACGCAGTATTTT. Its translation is CASSPVGGGTDTQYF.

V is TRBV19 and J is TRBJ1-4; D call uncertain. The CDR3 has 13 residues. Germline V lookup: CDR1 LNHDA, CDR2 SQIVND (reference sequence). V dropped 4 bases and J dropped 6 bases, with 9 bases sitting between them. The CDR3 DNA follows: TGTGCCAGTAGTACAACGGTGCATGAAAAACTGTTTTTT. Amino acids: CASSTTVHEKLFF. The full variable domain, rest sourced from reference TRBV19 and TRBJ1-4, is DGGITQSPKYLFRKEGQNVTLSCEQNLNHDAMYWYRQDPGQGLRLIYYSQIVNDFQKGDIAEGYSVSREKKESFPLTVTSAQKNPTAFYLCASSTTVHEKLFFGSGTQLSVL.

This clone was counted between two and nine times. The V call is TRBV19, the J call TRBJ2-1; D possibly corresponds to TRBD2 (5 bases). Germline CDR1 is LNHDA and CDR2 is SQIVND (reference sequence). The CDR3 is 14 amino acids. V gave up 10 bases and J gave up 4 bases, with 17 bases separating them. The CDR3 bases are TGTGCCACCAGCCTGGTTGCGGGTTACAATGAGCAGTTCTTC. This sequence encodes CATSLVAGYNEQFF.

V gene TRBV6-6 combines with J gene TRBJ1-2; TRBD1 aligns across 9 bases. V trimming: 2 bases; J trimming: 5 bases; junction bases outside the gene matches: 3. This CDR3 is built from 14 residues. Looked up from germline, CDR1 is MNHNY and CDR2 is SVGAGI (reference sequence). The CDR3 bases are TGTGCCAGCAGTTACCGACAGGGGGATTATGGCTACACCTTC. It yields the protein CASSYRQGDYGYTF.

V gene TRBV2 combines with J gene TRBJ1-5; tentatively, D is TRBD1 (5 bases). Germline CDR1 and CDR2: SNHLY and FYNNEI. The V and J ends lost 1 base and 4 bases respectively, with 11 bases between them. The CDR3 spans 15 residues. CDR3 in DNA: TGTGCCAGCAGTGAAGGCCAGGGTTATAATCAGCCCCAGCATTTT. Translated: CASSEGQGYNQPQHF.

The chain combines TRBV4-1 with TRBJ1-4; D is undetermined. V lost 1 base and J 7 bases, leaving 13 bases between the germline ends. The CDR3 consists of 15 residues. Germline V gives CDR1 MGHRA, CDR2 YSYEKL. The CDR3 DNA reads TGCGCCAGCAGCCAAGGCTTGCCTGGCGGTGAAAAACTGTTTTTT. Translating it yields CASSQGLPGGEKLFF.

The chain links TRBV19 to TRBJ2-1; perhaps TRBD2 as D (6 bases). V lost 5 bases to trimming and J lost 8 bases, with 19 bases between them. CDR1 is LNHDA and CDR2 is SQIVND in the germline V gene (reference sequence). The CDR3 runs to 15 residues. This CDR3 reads CASSPQTGSSYEQFF. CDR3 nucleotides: TGTGCCAGTAGTCCCCAAACCGGGAGCTCCTATGAGCAGTTCTTC.

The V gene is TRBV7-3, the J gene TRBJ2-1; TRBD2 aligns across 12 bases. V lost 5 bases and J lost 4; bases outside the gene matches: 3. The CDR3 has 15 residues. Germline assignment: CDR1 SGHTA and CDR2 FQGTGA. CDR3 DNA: TGTGCCAGCAGCCTCGGACTAGCGGGGTACAATGAGCAGTTCTTC. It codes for CASSLGLAGYNEQFF.

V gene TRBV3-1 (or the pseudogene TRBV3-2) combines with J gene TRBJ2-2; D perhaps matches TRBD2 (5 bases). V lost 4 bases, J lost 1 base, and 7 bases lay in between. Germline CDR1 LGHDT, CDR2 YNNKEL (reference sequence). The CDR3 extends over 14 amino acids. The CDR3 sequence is CASSRGGNTGELFF. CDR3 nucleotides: TGTGCCAGCAGCCGCGGAGGGAACACCGGGGAGCTGTTTTTT.

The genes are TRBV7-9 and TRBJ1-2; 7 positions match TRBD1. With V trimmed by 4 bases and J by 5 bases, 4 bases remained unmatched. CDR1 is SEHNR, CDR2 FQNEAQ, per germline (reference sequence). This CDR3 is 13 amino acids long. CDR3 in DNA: TGTGCCAGCAGCTCGGGGGACAGATATGGCTACACCTTC. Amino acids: CASSSGDRYGYTF.

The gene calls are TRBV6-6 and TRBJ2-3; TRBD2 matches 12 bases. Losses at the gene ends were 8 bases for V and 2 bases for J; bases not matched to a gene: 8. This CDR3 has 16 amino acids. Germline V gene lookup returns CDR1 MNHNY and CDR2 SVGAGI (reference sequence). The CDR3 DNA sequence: TGTGCCAGCGGGGCTAGCGGGGGGGCCTTCACAGATACGCAGTATTTT. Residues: CASGASGGAFTDTQYF.

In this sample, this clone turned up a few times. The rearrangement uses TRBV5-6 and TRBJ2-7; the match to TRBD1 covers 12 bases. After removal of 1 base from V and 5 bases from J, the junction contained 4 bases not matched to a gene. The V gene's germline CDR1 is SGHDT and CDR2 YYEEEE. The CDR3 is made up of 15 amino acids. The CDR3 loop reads CASSLLGQGADEQYF. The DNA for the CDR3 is TGTGCCAGCAGCTTGCTGGGACAGGGGGCCGACGAGCAGTACTTC.

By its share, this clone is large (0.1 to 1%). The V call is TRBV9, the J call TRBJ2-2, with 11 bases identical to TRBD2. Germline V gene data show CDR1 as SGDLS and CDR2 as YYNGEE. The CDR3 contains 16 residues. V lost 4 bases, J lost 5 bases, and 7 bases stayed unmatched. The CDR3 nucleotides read TGTGCCAGCAGCCCCGGTCGGACTAGCGGGACCGGGGAGCTGTTTTTT. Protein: CASSPGRTSGTGELFF. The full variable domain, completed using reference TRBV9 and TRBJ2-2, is DSGVTQTPKHLITATGQRVTLRCSPRSGDLSVYWYQQSLDQGLQFLIQYYNGEERAKGNILERFSAQQFPDLHSELNLSSLELGDSALYFCASSPGRTSGTGELFFGEGSRLTVL.

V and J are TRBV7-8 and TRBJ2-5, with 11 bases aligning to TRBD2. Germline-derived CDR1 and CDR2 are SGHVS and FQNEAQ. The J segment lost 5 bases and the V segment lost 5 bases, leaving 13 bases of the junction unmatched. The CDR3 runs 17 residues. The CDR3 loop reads CASSRHRSSGREETQYF. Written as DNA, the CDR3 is TGTGCCAGCAGCAGACATCGGAGTAGCGGGAGGGAGGAGACCCAGTACTTC. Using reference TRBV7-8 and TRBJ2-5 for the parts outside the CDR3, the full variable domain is GAGVSQSPRYKVAKRGQDVALRCDPISGHVSLFWYQQALGQGPEFLTYFQNEAQLDKSGLPSDRFFAERPEGSVSTLKIQRTQQEDSAVYLCASSRHRSSGREETQYFGPGTRLLVL.

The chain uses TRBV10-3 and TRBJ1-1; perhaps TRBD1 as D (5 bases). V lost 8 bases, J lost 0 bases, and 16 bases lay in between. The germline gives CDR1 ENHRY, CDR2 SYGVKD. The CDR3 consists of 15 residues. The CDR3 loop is CAIRDRGGLNTEAFF. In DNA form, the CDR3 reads TGTGCCATCCGGGATCGGGGGGGATTGAACACTGAAGCTTTCTTT.

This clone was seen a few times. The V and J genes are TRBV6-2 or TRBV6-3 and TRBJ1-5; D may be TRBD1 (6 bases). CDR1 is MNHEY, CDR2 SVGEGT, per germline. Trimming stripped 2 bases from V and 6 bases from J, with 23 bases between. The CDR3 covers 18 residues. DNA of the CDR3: TGTGCCAGCAGTTACGACGTGGACCTAGGGGGGGGGACTCAGCCCCAGCATTTT. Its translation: CASSYDVDLGGGTQPQHF.